The clone carrying this T cell receptor beta chain was detected only a few times. Its specificity is not known. These data originate in a study of T cell responses to AZD1222 COVID-19 vaccine. Study outcomes and limitations: Spike-specific TCR breadth and depth went up after people got two AZD1222 doses. Clonal diversity was possibly underestimated, and the donors were mostly white British, with more females. Nearly half of unique spike-specific TCRs reportedly avoided B.1.351 and B.1.1.7 mutated regions. Distributed over spike, vaccine-associated CD4 TCRs predominated at 160-218 and 743-854.

Sequencing was performed with immunoSEQ multiplex PCR; in TCRdb, only in-frame clones are kept and a portion is missing. Among roughly 120,000 clones listed, 80% to 90% were seen once. With 4 bases removed from V and 4 bases from J, the gap between germline ends came to 6 bases. Germline CDR1 and CDR2: SGHDT and YYEEEE. This CDR3 region has 12 residues. The gene calls are TRBV5-6 and TRBJ2-1; D gene ambiguous. This TCR was recovered from an adult in good health. The material was peripheral blood, obtained on day 0 of AZD1222 vaccination. CDR3 nucleotide sequence: TGTGCCAGCAGCAATTGGTACAATGAGCAGTTCTTC. This translates into CASSNWYNEQFF.